This section outlines one T cell receptor (beta chain) sequence together with its context. Antigen unknown. This sample is drawn from a study of cytomegalovirus exposure and HLA in healthy donors. Notes on the study in general: Cytomegalovirus-associated status was assigned to approximately 160 TCR beta chains.

Clones were sequenced by immunoSEQ multiplex PCR, and TCRdb holds only the in-frame ones, with some missing. The sample contains around 100,000 clones, approximately 94% of which appear only once. This receptor was identified in a woman aged 18-35 years in good health and CMV-seronegative. Sequencing was done on a sample of PBMCs.

CDR3 DNA: TGTGCCAGCAGCTTAGGTCATAGCAATCAGCCCCAGCATTTT. Protein sequence: CASSLGHSNQPQHF. V usage is TRBV11-2 and J usage is TRBJ1-5; D unclear. The germline V gene encodes CDR1 SGHAT and CDR2 FQNNGV. CDR3 length equals 14 residues. Trimming pared 1 base from V and 0 bases from J, leaving 4 bases between.